Shown below are 12 T cell receptor beta chains from a single sample sequenced in a study of CD8 T cells in ankylosing spondylitis. Study-wide points: Seven to nine highly homologous variants formed a TCR beta motif that appeared characteristic of ankylosing spondylitis blood.

These receptors are not linked to any known antigen. TCRdb recomputed calls from the 5' RACE reads with MiXCR, one row per CDR3 protein. The data show more than 500,000 distinct CDR3 sequences, with about 5.4% seen just once and around 3.6% held by the top ten. Specimen: blood, either unsorted or a sorted T cell fraction (not recorded which). These receptors were taken from a male donor with ankylosing spondylitis.

This clonotype showed up many times. The junction does not match germline at one end; this may be a read error. This sequence joins TRBV12-3 or TRBV12-4 and TRBJ1-6; 7 nucleotides line up with TRBD1. The CDR3 length is 14 residues. CDR3 coding DNA: TGCGCCAGCAGCAGGACAGGAGGTAATTCACCCCTCCACTTT. Translation gives CASSRTGGNSPLHF.

V gene TRBV4-1 combines with J gene TRBJ2-6, with 9 positions matching TRBD1. Trimming removed 4 bases from V and 3 bases from J; junction bases left unmatched: 10. This CDR3 region has 18 residues. The germline V gene encodes CDR1 MGHRA and CDR2 YSYEKL. The CDR3 DNA reads as TGCGCCAGCAGCCCCCGGACAGGGGTCTTGATTGGGGCCAACGTCCTGACTTTC. Its translation is CASSPRTGVLIGANVLTF.

This clonotype was counted many times. The chain couples TRBV24-1 to TRBJ1-2; D is perhaps TRBD1 (6 bases). Per the germline V gene, CDR1 is KGHDR and CDR2 is SFDVKD. The V end was cut by 4 bases, the J end by 7 bases, with 12 bases between. CDR3 size: 13 residues. For the CDR3, the DNA is TGTGCCACCAGTGAACAGGGCGCGGTTGGCTACACCTTC. This encodes CATSEQGAVGYTF.

At least ten counts were recorded for this clonotype. The rearrangement links TRBV12-3 or TRBV12-4 to TRBJ2-1; D gene ambiguous. Deletions cut 5 bases from V and 0 bases from J, with 5 bases between. This CDR3 is built from 13 residues. The CDR3 here is CASSKSSYNEQFF. As DNA, the CDR3 is TGTGCCAGCAGTAAGAGCTCCTACAATGAGCAGTTCTTC.

This clonotype has a count of ten or more. This chain uses TRBV20-1 with TRBJ1-5; TRBD1 is a possible D gene (5 bases). The germline V gene has CDR1 DFQATT and CDR2 SNEGSKA (reference sequence). The germline V and J ends were trimmed by 6 bases and 6 bases, with 18 bases remaining between them. The CDR3 contains 14 residues. The CDR3 DNA reads as TGCAGTGCAGGACGGGGTACCCAGGGTCAGCCCCAGCATTTT. Translating it yields CSAGRGTQGQPQHF.

The rearrangement uses TRBV21-1 and TRBJ2-7; whether TRBD2, the table's D call, matches the DNA was not checked. TRBV21-1 is a pseudogene locus. The CDR3 extends over 19 amino acids. The CDR3 loop is CASSKVSGRASHPTLEQYF. CDR3 DNA sequence: TGTGCCAGCAGCAAAGTTAGCGGGAGGGCCTCCCACCCTACTCTCGAGCAGTACTTC.

There are many counts of this clonotype. The chain is built from TRBV5-1 and TRBJ2-1; weak D call: TRBD1 (6 bases). This CDR3 spans 12 amino acids. V lost 7 bases to trimming and J lost 5 bases, with 10 bases between them. The germline CDR1 and CDR2 sequences are SGHRS and YFSETQ. CDR3 sequence reads: CASVAGDNEQFF. CDR3 nucleotides: TGCGCCAGCGTGGCAGGGGACAATGAGCAGTTCTTC.

This clonotype was counted a few times. The chain uses TRBV14 and TRBJ2-3, with 9 bases fitting TRBD1. Germline V gene lookup returns CDR1 SGHDN and CDR2 FVKESK. This CDR3 spans 13 amino acids. J lost 7 bases, V lost 7 bases, and 6 bases had no gene match. The CDR3 nucleotides are TGTGCCAGCAATAGGGGACAGGGTCATACGCAGTATTTT. This encodes CASNRGQGHTQYF.

In this sample, this clonotype turned up many times. J is TRBJ1-4 and V is TRBV7-2; 8 bases agree with TRBD1. The V and J ends lost 3 bases and 7 bases, in that order; junction bases with no gene match: 4. The germline CDR1 and CDR2 sequences are SGHTA and FQGNSA. The CDR3 extends over 14 amino acids. The CDR3 DNA reads TGTGCCAGCAGCTTCACAGGGGGAGGTGAAAAACTGTTTTTT. It yields the protein CASSFTGGGEKLFF.

Notes on this clonotype: Since the CDR3 does not end with the conserved phenylalanine or tryptophan, this likely comes from a read error. The limits of the CDR3 on the DNA are not certain, so only TCRdb's listed CDR3 is given. V gene TRBV6-6 combines with J gene TRBJ2-7; the DNA was not used to check the table's D call, TRBD2. Termini included, the CDR3 measures 13 amino acids. The germline V gene encodes CDR1 MNHNY and CDR2 SVGAGI (reference sequence). The CDR3 here is CASSYSRVEGEII.

This clonotype has ten or more counts. The chain has TRBV6-5 and TRBJ2-2; no clear D gene. The ends were cut back, 4 bases at V and 9 bases at J, with 15 bases in the middle. The CDR3 is 14 amino acids. Germline V gene data show CDR1 as MNHEY and CDR2 as SVGAGI. DNA for the CDR3: TGTGCCAGCAGTTCCCTTACCAAAATTTGGGAGCTGTTTTTT. It is translated as CASSSLTKIWELFF.

About this clonotype itself: Possible read error: a much larger clone is one base away. The CDR3 loop reads CASRGEEEVGELFF. The CDR3 DNA reads TGTGCCAGCAGAGGGGAAGAAGAAGTCGGGGAGCTGTTTTTT. This chain links TRBV12-3 or TRBV12-4 with TRBJ2-2; weak D call: TRBD1 (5 bases). The CDR3 contains 14 residues. The V end was cut by 6 bases, the J end by 7 bases, with 15 bases between.